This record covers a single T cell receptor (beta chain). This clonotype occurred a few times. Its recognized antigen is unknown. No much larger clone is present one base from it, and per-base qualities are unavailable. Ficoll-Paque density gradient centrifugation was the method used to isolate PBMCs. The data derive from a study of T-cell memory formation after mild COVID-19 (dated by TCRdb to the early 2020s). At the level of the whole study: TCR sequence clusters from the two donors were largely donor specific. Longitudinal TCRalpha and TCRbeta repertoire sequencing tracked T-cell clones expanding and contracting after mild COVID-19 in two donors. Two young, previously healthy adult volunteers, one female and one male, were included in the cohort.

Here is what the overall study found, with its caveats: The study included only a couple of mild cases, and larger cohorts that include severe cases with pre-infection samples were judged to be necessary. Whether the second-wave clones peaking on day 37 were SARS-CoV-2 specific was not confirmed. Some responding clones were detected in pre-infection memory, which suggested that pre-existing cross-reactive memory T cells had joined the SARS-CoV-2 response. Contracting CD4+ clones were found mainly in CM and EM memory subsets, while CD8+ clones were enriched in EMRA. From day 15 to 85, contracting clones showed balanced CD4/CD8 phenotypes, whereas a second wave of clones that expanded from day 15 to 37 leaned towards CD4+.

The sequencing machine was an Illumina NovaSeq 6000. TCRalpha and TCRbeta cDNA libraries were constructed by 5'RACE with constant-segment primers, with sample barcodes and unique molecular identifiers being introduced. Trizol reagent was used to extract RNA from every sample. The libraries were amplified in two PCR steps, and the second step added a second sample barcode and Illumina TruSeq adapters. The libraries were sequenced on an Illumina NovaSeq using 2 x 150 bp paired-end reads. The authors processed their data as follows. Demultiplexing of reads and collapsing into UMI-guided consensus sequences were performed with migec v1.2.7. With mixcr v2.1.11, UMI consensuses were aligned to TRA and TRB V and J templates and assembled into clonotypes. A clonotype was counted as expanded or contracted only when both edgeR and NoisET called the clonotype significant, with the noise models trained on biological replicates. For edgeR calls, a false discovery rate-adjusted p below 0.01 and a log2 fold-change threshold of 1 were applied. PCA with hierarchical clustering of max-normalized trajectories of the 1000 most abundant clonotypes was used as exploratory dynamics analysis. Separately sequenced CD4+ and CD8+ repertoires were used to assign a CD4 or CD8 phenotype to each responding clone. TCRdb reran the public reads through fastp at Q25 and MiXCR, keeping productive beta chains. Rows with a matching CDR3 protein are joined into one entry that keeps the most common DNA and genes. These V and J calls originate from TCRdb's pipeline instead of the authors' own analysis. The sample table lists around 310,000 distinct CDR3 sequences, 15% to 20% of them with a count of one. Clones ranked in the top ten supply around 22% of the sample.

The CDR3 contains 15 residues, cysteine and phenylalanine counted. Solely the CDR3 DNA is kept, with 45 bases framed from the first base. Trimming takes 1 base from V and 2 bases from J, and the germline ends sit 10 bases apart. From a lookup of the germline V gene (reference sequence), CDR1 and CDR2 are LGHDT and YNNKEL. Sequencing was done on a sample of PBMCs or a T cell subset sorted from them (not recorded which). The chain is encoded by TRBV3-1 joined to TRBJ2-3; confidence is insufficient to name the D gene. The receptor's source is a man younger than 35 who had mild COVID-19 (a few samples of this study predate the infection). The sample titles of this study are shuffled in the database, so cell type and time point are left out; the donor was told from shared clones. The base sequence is TGTGCCAGCAGCCAAGGGCGGAGAATCACAGATACGCAGTATTTT. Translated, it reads CASSQGRRITDTQYF.